This T cell receptor beta chain is from a study of regulatory T cells in long-lasting Graves disease. About the study: Less than 3 months of antithyroid drugs had been taken by newly diagnosed Graves' patients. Study findings and constraints: Preferential use of TRBV28, TRBJ1-2 and TRBJ2-5 was seen in persistent disease.

Looked up from germline, CDR1 is LGHDT and CDR2 is YNNKEL (reference sequence). V shed 4 bases and J shed 5 bases, with 10 bases lying between them. The CDR3 is 13 residues long. The time point denotes: newly diagnosed GD, antithyroid drugs for less than 3 months. Construction of the TCR library relied on RNA isolated from PBMCs. Libraries of TCR beta came from iRepertoire HTBI primers plus Arm-PCR of CDR3 regions. TCRdb independently ran MiXCR on the multiplex PCR reads; one entry per CDR3 protein. The sample yields approximately 470,000 distinct CDR3 sequences, around 15% seen once. This clonotype was seen many times. Its specificity is unknown. These same records also appear under a second study, on T cells in Graves' hyperthyroidism and ophthalmopathy.

This receptor was obtained from a man between 40 and 49 years old with Graves disease. The chain joins TRBV3-1 to TRBJ2-3; maybe TRBD2 (5 bases). Specimen: peripheral blood mononuclear cells (PBMCs), collected at new diagnosis, from a patient treated with antithyroid drugs. As DNA, the CDR3 is TGTGCCAGCAGCCTGGAGGTCCTAGATACGCAGTATTTT. Residues: CASSLEVLDTQYF.